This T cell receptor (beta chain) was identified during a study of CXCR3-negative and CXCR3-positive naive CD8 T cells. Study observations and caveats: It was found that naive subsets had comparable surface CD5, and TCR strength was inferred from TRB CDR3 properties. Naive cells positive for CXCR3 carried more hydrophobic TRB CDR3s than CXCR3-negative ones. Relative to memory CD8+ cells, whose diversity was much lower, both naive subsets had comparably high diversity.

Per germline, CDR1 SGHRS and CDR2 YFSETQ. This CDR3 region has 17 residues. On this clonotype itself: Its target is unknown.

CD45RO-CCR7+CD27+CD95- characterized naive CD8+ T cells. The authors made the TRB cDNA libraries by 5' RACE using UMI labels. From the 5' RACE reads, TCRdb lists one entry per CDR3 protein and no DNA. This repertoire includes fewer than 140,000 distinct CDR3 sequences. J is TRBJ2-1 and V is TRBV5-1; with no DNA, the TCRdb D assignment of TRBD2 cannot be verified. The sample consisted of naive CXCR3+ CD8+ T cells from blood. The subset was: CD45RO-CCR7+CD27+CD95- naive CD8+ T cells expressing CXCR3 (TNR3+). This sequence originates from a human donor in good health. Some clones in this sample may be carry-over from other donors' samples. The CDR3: CASSVPTSGEDYNEQFF.